These T cell receptor beta chains were read from a single sample in a study of identical twins. TCRdb recomputed calls from the 5' RACE reads with MiXCR, one row per CDR3 protein. Here the sample spans approximately 500,000 distinct CDR3 sequences, 20% to 25% being singletons. The same sample was also studied in work on T cells expressing NK-cell markers.

The source material was CD4+ T cells sorted from blood. These receptors came from a woman younger than 35 in good health. CDR3s include the opening cysteine and the closing phenylalanine or tryptophan. A D gene is named only where the DNA matches it firmly. Size is stated for part of the rows, as once, few or many counts, or as a class when the clone is expanded.

V	J	size	D	CDR3	DNA
TRBV7-9	TRBJ2-2	few	TRBD1	CASSRGQVDAGELFF	TGTGCCAGCAGTAGGGGACAGGTCGATGCCGGGGAGCTGTTTTTT
TRBV11-2	TRBJ1-2	many	.	CASSLMGYGYTF	TGTGCCAGCAGCTTAATGGGATATGGCTACACCTTC
TRBV6-5	TRBJ2-1	few	TRBD2	CASSYGLAVNEQFF	TGTGCCAGCAGTTACGGACTAGCGGTCAATGAGCAGTTCTTC
TRBV7-9	TRBJ2-7	.	.	CASSLVRLERISYEQYF	TGTGCCAGCAGCTTAGTACGGCTGGAGCGGATCTCCTACGAGCAGTACTTC
TRBV2	TRBJ2-1	few	TRBD2	CASRDSGRAYNEQFF	TGTGCCAGCAGGGATAGCGGGAGAGCCTACAATGAGCAGTTCTTC
TRBV2	TRBJ2-4	.	.	CASKTGSGAKNIQYF	TGTGCCAGCAAAACAGGGAGTGGGGCCAAAAACATTCAGTACTTC
TRBV7-6	TRBJ2-3	few	TRBD2	CASSLASSGSTDTQYF	TGTGCCAGCAGCTTAGCGTCTAGCGGGAGTACAGATACGCAGTATTTT
TRBV5-1	TRBJ1-1	many	.	CASSSQVNTEAFF	TGCGCCAGCAGCTCCCAGGTGAACACTGAAGCTTTCTTT
TRBV5-1	TRBJ2-1	few	.	CASSLLASSSYNEQFF	TGCGCCAGCAGCCTCCTAGCGTCGAGCTCCTACAATGAGCAGTTCTTC
TRBV12-3/TRBV12-4	TRBJ2-7	.	.	CASSFDRSYEQYF	TGTGCCAGCAGTTTCGACAGGTCCTACGAGCAGTACTTC
TRBV29-1	TRBJ1-2	.	.	CSVTGVHGYTF	TGCAGCGTGACGGGGGTCCATGGCTACACCTTC
TRBV12-3/TRBV12-4	TRBJ2-5	.	.	CASSFDRKRQETQYF	TGTGCCAGCAGTTTCGACAGGAAAAGGCAAGAGACCCAGTACTTC
TRBV7-2	TRBJ2-2	few	.	CASSLRRDIGELFF	TGTGCCAGCAGCCTAAGGCGGGACATCGGGGAGCTGTTTTTT
TRBV12-3/TRBV12-4	TRBJ2-6	few	TRBD2	CASSLGLARSGANVLTF	TGTGCCAGCAGTTTAGGACTAGCCCGTTCTGGGGCCAACGTCCTGACTTTC
TRBV2	TRBJ2-3	once	TRBD2	CASSEGRGGANTQYF	TGTGCCAGCAGTGAGGGGCGCGGGGGGGCTAATACGCAGTATTTT
TRBV20-1	TRBJ2-3	few	.	CSAPYYTSTDTQYF	TGCAGTGCCCCGTATTACACTAGCACAGATACGCAGTATTTT
TRBV27	TRBJ1-6	few	TRBD1	CASSRTGEQSPLHF	TGTGCCAGCAGCCGGACAGGGGAGCAGTCACCCCTCCACTTT
TRBV20-1	TRBJ1-1	.	.	CSARDRRGMNTEAFF	TGCAGTGCTAGAGATCGTAGGGGGATGAACACTGAAGCTTTCTTT
TRBV10-3	TRBJ2-7	few	TRBD1	CAIRAGTETYEQYF	TGTGCCATCAGGGCCGGGACAGAGACCTACGAGCAGTACTTC
TRBV6-2/TRBV6-3	TRBJ2-6	.	TRBD1	CASEGAPGANVLTF	TGTGCCAGCGAGGGGGCCCCAGGGGCCAACGTCCTGACTTTC
TRBV10-3	TRBJ1-1	.	.	CAISDQGPPNTEAFF	TGTGCCATCAGTGATCAGGGCCCCCCGAACACTGAAGCTTTCTTT
TRBV20-1	TRBJ2-7	.	.	CSAIRGTSPHEQYF	TGCAGTGCTATTCGGGGGACCTCTCCCCACGAGCAGTACTTC
TRBV11-2	TRBJ2-2	few	.	CASSFSRESGGELFF	TGTGCCAGCAGCTTTTCACGGGAGAGCGGCGGGGAGCTGTTTTTT
TRBV7-2	TRBJ2-1	.	.	CASSLGTITNEQFF	TGTGCCAGCAGCTTAGGAACTATAACGAATGAGCAGTTCTTC
TRBV20-1	TRBJ1-4	.	.	CSANPRNEKLFF	TGCAGTGCTAATCCCCGGAATGAAAAACTGTTTTTT
TRBV7-2	TRBJ1-5	few	.	CASSLSRGQPQHF	TGTGCCAGCAGCTTATCCAGGGGCCAGCCCCAGCATTTT
TRBV5-1	TRBJ2-3	.	TRBD2	CASSLELAGLDTQYF	TGCGCCAGCAGCTTGGAACTAGCGGGCCTAGATACGCAGTATTTT
TRBV4-3	TRBJ2-7	.	.	CASSQELQDEQYF	TGCGCCAGCAGCCAAGAGCTGCAGGACGAGCAGTACTTC
TRBV10-3	TRBJ1-5	.	TRBD1	CAISESKTGSQPQHF	TGTGCCATCAGTGAGTCTAAGACAGGGAGTCAGCCCCAGCATTTT
TRBV4-2	TRBJ1-1	few	.	CASSQANQGLTEAFF	TGTGCCAGCAGCCAAGCGAATCAGGGGTTGACTGAAGCTTTCTTT
TRBV25-1	TRBJ2-1	.	.	CASSADSSYNEQFF	TGTGCCAGCAGTGCTGACAGCTCCTACAATGAGCAGTTCTTC
TRBV7-7	TRBJ2-1	.	.	CASRAGPATEQFF	TGTGCCAGCAGGGCGGGGCCCGCTACTGAGCAGTTCTTC
TRBV4-3	TRBJ2-1	.	TRBD2	CASSQDASGSSSYNEQFF	TGCGCCAGCAGCCAAGATGCTAGCGGCTCGAGCTCCTACAATGAGCAGTTCTTC
TRBV20-1	TRBJ2-7	few	TRBD1	CSAIPGQGRYEQYF	TGCAGTGCTATCCCCGGACAGGGTCGGTACGAGCAGTACTTC
TRBV6-1	TRBJ2-7	once	TRBD2	CASSRTSGGAYEQYF	TGTGCCAGCAGCCGTACTAGCGGGGGGGCCTACGAGCAGTACTTC
TRBV3-1	TRBJ2-7	few	.	CASSPPAGQREWYEQYF	TGTGCCAGCAGCCCCCCCGCGGGACAGCGGGAGTGGTACGAGCAGTACTTC
TRBV25-1	TRBJ1-1	.	.	CASSEYGGRAFF	TGTGCCAGCAGTGAATATGGGGGGCGAGCTTTCTTT
TRBV3-1	TRBJ2-7	.	.	CASSHMNEQYF	TGTGCCAGCAGCCACATGAACGAGCAGTACTTC
TRBV6-5	TRBJ1-2	.	.	CASSVSTAFYGYTF	TGTGCCAGCAGTGTCTCGACAGCATTCTATGGCTACACCTTC
TRBV20-1	TRBJ2-1	once	.	CSARLPSGEQFF	TGCAGTGCTAGGCTCCCTTCCGGTGAGCAGTTCTTC
TRBV11-1	TRBJ2-1	.	TRBD2	CASSLVLASGTPEGNEQFF	TGTGCCAGCAGCTTAGTTTTGGCTAGCGGGACTCCGGAGGGCAATGAGCAGTTCTTC